This TCR beta chain was documented in a study of Tregs in tolerant kidney transplant recipients. The table came from immunoSEQ multiplex PCR; TCRdb's copy has only in-frame clones and leaves some out. Among about 31,000 clones listed, about four fifths were seen once. This clone has only one observation. Its cognate antigen is unknown. General study findings and limits: The small number of patients limits these findings pending further validation. The most relevant donor-specific Treg TCRbeta repertoire apparently came from expansion with activated donor B cells.

Sequenced: Tregs from blood cultured with allogeneic cells. This TCR derives from a human donor in good health.

The DNA of the CDR3 is TGTGCCAGCAACCGGGAACCCGAAGAGACCCAGTACTTC. Translation: CASNREPEETQYF. This sequence joins TRBV11-2 and TRBJ2-5, with a possible D match to TRBD2 (5 bases). Trimming removed 7 bases at V and 3 bases at J, with 12 bases between. CDR1 SGHAT and CDR2 FQNNGV come from the germline V gene. This CDR3 is built from 13 residues.